Following are 23 T cell receptor beta chains from one sample sequenced in a study of shared clonotypes between healthy human individuals. The repertoire was sequenced with immunoSEQ multiplex PCR; TCRdb's copy has only in-frame clones and lacks some. There are 500,000 or so clones in the sample; roughly 95% occur only once, and around 0.067% lies in the top ten. Sequencing was carried out using naive CD4+ T cells sorted from blood. Subset: CD45RA+ positively selected. The source is a woman aged 25 to 45 in good health.

This chain connects TRBV14 to TRBJ2-2; 7 bases fit TRBD2. The germline gives CDR1 SGHDN, CDR2 FVKESK. Losses at the gene ends were 0 bases for V and 3 bases for J; bases not matched to a gene: 13. The CDR3 consists of 19 residues. The CDR3 here is CASSQEVRGREWDTGELFF. As DNA, the CDR3 is TGTGCCAGCAGCCAAGAAGTCAGAGGGCGGGAGTGGGACACCGGGGAGCTGTTTTTT.

The chain carries TRBV10-3 and TRBJ2-7; 7 nucleotides line up with TRBD1. The germline V gene encodes CDR1 ENHRY and CDR2 SYGVKD. With 8 bases clipped from V and 5 bases from J, the junction kept 12 bases outside the gene matches. The CDR3 contains 14 residues. Here the CDR3 reads CAICETGISDEQYF. CDR3 nucleotides: TGTGCCATCTGCGAGACAGGGATAAGCGACGAGCAGTACTTC.

This chain connects TRBV19 to TRBJ2-1; TRBD2 is a possible D gene (6 bases). Per germline, CDR1 LNHDA and CDR2 SQIVND (reference sequence). The CDR3 length is 14 residues. Between the trimmed V and J ends, which lost 7 bases and 0 bases, there was a span of 10 bases. The chain's CDR3 is CASTATSSYNEQFF. In DNA, the CDR3 is TGTGCCAGTACAGCGACTAGCTCCTACAATGAGCAGTTCTTC.

This sequence joins TRBV14 and TRBJ2-1; perhaps TRBD2 as D (6 bases). The CDR3 length is 14 residues. The germline gives CDR1 SGHDN, CDR2 FVKESK. Trimming stripped 4 bases from V and 5 bases from J, with 12 bases between. This CDR3 is CASSRGTRNNEQFF. As DNA, the CDR3 is TGTGCCAGCAGCCGAGGGACTCGAAACAATGAGCAGTTCTTC.

The chain uses TRBV5-1 and TRBJ2-7; tentatively, D is TRBD1 (5 bases). Trimming pared 3 bases from V and 5 bases from J, leaving 21 bases between. Per germline, CDR1 SGHRS and CDR2 YFSETQ. This CDR3 region has 16 residues. CDR3 coding DNA: TGCGCCAGCAGCTCTACAAACAGGTCCCGCTTACACGAGCAGTACTTC. It specifies CASSSTNRSRLHEQYF.

The chain employs TRBV5-1 and TRBJ1-2; 8 bases align to TRBD1. The CDR3 totals 14 residues. With 0 bases clipped from V and 5 bases from J, the junction kept 3 bases outside the gene matches. Germline CDR1 reads SGHRS; CDR2 reads YFSETQ. The CDR3 here is CASSLGQGAYGYTF. CDR3 sequence (DNA): TGCGCCAGCAGCTTGGGGCAGGGGGCGTATGGCTACACCTTC.

The chain joins TRBV28 to TRBJ2-7; TRBD1 matches at 7 bases. Trimming cost V 1 base and J 3 bases; bases outside gene matches: 3. Germline CDR1 and CDR2: MDHEN and SYDVKM. The CDR3 runs 14 residues. As DNA, the CDR3 is TGTGCCAGCAGTTTATACAGGGGCCTCTACGAGCAGTACTTC. It encodes CASSLYRGLYEQYF.

The CDR3, as DNA: TGTGCCAGCAGTACAATCGGGGTTGAAGCTTTCTTT. As protein: CASSTIGVEAFF. This sequence joins TRBV2 and TRBJ1-1; D unclear. The CDR3 is 12 residues long. Germline loops: CDR1 SNHLY, CDR2 FYNNEI. Trimming pared 5 bases from V and 7 bases from J, leaving 11 bases between.

The rearrangement uses TRBV30 and TRBJ2-5; no definite D call. The V gene lost 7 bases and the J gene lost 5 bases, with 17 bases spanning the gap. Germline V gives CDR1 GTSNPN, CDR2 SVGIG (reference sequence). This CDR3 has 13 residues. Written as DNA, the CDR3 is TGTGCCTTCACGTTGAGGCTATGGGAGACCCAGTACTTC. Translated, it gives CAFTLRLWETQYF.

This rearrangement joins TRBV6-1 to TRBJ2-5; TRBD2 is a possible D gene (6 bases). This CDR3 has 17 amino acids. Germline V gene sequence: CDR1 MNHNS, CDR2 SASEGT. The germline V and J ends were trimmed by 2 bases and 3 bases, with 19 bases remaining between them. In nucleotides, the CDR3 is TGTGCCAGCAGTGAAACACGTAGGACTAAATACAAAGAGACCCAGTACTTC. Translating it yields CASSETRRTKYKETQYF.

The chain couples TRBV28 to TRBJ2-3; TRBD2 is a possible D gene (5 bases). V was shortened by 2 bases and J by 2 bases, with 8 bases between the two germline ends. This CDR3 spans 14 amino acids. Germline CDR1 and CDR2: MDHEN and SYDVKM. The CDR3 loop is CASSLLEVTDTQYF. In DNA form, the CDR3 reads TGTGCCAGCAGTTTACTGGAGGTCACAGATACGCAGTATTTT.

The genes are TRBV18 and TRBJ2-7; D unresolved. V lost 2 bases and J lost 1, with 12 bases in between. This CDR3 is 15 amino acids long. The germline gives CDR1 KGHSH, CDR2 LQKENI. CDR3 DNA: TGTGCCAGCTCACCAGCCGTCATCCGGTCCTACGAGCAGTACTTC. Its translation is CASSPAVIRSYEQYF.

The chain has TRBV1 and TRBJ2-3; the tabulated D call, TRBD2, remains unverified against the DNA. TRBV1 is given as a pseudogene. This CDR3 comprises 14 residues. CDR3 protein: CTSSQRRRGATQYF. Here the CDR3 DNA reads TGCACCAGCAGCCAACGGAGGAGAGGCGCCACGCAGTATTTT.

The chain joins TRBV5-1 to TRBJ2-7, with D unresolved. This CDR3 region has 13 residues. CDR1 is SGHRS and CDR2 is YFSETQ in the germline V gene. The V end was cut by 0 bases, the J end by 4 bases, with 8 bases between. CDR3 bases: TGCGCCAGCAGCTTGGCCTTGCAATACGAGCAGTACTTC. Its protein product is CASSLALQYEQYF.

This clone has only one observation. This rearrangement joins TRBV27 to TRBJ2-3; 9 nucleotides line up with TRBD2. The CDR3 runs to 16 residues. Per germline, CDR1 MNHEY and CDR2 SMNVEV (reference sequence). The V gene end was trimmed by 6 bases and the J gene end by 6 bases; junction bases not matched to a gene: 13. The DNA for the CDR3 is TGTGCCAGCAGGTGGGGCGCGGGAGGGGCCCTCGATACGCAGTATTTT. Its protein product is CASRWGAGGALDTQYF.

This chain joins TRBV5-1 and TRBJ2-7, with 9 bases lining up with TRBD2. The length of the CDR3 is 15 residues. Trimming cost V 4 bases and J 5 bases; bases outside gene matches: 10. The V gene's germline CDR1 is SGHRS and CDR2 YFSETQ. CDR3: CASSLGVAGVHEQYF. The CDR3 bases are TGCGCCAGCAGCCTGGGGGTAGCGGGAGTACACGAGCAGTACTTC.

J is TRBJ2-7 and V is TRBV29-1; D may be TRBD2 (6 bases). V lost 3 bases, J lost 4 bases, and 16 bases lay in between. The germline CDR1 and CDR2 sequences are SQVTM and ANQGSEA. The CDR3 runs to 14 residues. CDR3 in DNA: TGCAGCGTTGAGGGGCAGGGAGGTCGGTACGAGCAGTACTTC. Translating gives CSVEGQGGRYEQYF.

The V and J genes are TRBV28 and TRBJ1-2, with 7 positions matching TRBD1. After removal of 8 bases from V and 4 bases from J, the junction contained 10 bases not matched to a gene. The CDR3 spans 14 residues. Germline V gene data show CDR1 as MDHEN and CDR2 as SYDVKM. The CDR3 reads CASRPTSGGYGYTF. CDR3 in DNA: TGTGCCAGCCGCCCTACGTCAGGGGGCTATGGCTACACCTTC.

V is TRBV10-3 and J is TRBJ2-5; 9 bases align to TRBD1. The CDR3 has 14 amino acids. Germline CDR1 reads ENHRY; CDR2 reads SYGVKD. Losses at the gene ends were 4 bases for V and 5 bases for J; bases not matched to a gene: 5. The CDR3: CAISGTGAGETQYF. DNA of the CDR3: TGTGCCATCAGTGGGACAGGGGCCGGCGAGACCCAGTACTTC.

This sequence joins TRBV21-1 and TRBJ1-5. TRBV21-1 is assigned pseudogene status. The CDR3 runs 15 residues. CDR3 bases: TGTGCCAGCAGCGCGGAGCTACACAGCAATCAGCCCCAGCATTTT. It translates to CASSAELHSNQPQHF.

The chain couples TRBV6-6 to TRBJ2-7; the match to TRBD2 covers 8 bases. From germline, CDR1 is MNHNY and CDR2 SVGAGI (reference sequence). Trimming removed 6 bases from V and 3 bases from J; junction bases left unmatched: 1. This CDR3 comprises 12 residues. The CDR3 sequence: CASRTSGYEQYF. The CDR3, as DNA: TGTGCCAGCAGAACTAGCGGCTACGAGCAGTACTTC.

V is TRBV7-9 and J is TRBJ2-7; 7 bases are shared with TRBD1. Unmatched junction bases numbered 8, after V lost 5 bases and J lost 4 bases. Germline lookup yields CDR1 SEHNR and CDR2 FQNEAQ (reference sequence). The CDR3 covers 14 residues. In DNA, the CDR3 is TGTGCCAGCAGCCCGACGACAGGGCCTTACGAGCAGTACTTC. Translation: CASSPTTGPYEQYF.

The gene calls are TRBV18 and TRBJ2-3; TRBD2 agrees at 8 bases. Germline CDR1 KGHSH, CDR2 LQKENI. V lost 3 bases and J lost 6; bases outside the gene matches: 11. The CDR3 runs to 16 residues. Here the CDR3 DNA reads TGTGCCAGCTCACCGCGTAGCGGGACCGACGGGGATACGCAGTATTTT. Its translation: CASSPRSGTDGDTQYF.